The 29 T cell receptor beta chains reported below all come from one sample, sequenced in a study of T cells in Graves' hyperthyroidism and ophthalmopathy. Amplified regions were TCR beta CDR3 sequences from RNA transcripts. The HTBI set primed first-round TCR CDR3 RT-PCR. In TCRdb, the multiplex PCR reads were re-called with MiXCR into one record per CDR3 protein. This table holds hundreds of thousands of distinct CDR3 sequences, approximately 20% found once. Sequenced input: blood. The origin of the receptors is a middle-aged man with Graves' ophthalmopathy.

This clonotype was recorded at least ten times. The chain has TRBV2 and TRBJ2-7; 10 positions agree with TRBD1. The CDR3 has 14 amino acids. The V gene's germline CDR1 is SNHLY and CDR2 FYNNEI. With 7 bases clipped from V and 2 bases from J, the junction kept 5 bases outside the gene matches. The CDR3 sequence is CASNGQGVTYEQYF. The CDR3 nucleotides read TGTGCCAGCAACGGACAGGGGGTAACCTACGAGCAGTACTTC.

The chain combines TRBV11-2 with TRBJ2-1; 16 bases fit TRBD2. This CDR3 region has 19 residues. The V segment lost 8 bases and the J segment 8 bases; nucleotides outside the gene matches: 18. Germline V lookup: CDR1 SGHAT, CDR2 FQNNGV. CDR3 protein: CASGYPPTGTSGGAHEQFF. The CDR3 nucleotides are TGTGCCAGCGGATACCCCCCTACCGGGACTAGCGGGGGGGCCCATGAGCAGTTCTTC. The full variable domain, its missing parts supplied by reference TRBV11-2 and TRBJ2-1, is EAGVAQSPRYKIIEKRQSVAFWCNPISGHATLYWYQQILGQGPKLLIQFQNNGVVDDSQLPKDRFSAERLKGVDSTLKIQPAKLEDSAVYLCASGYPPTGTSGGAHEQFFGPGTRLTVL.

This clonotype was observed many times. The gene calls are TRBV20-1 and TRBJ1-1; no clear D. The CDR3 covers 15 residues. Germline V gene lookup returns CDR1 DFQATT and CDR2 SNEGSKA (reference sequence). Trimming took 0 bases from V and 0 from J, leaving 11 bases between them. The CDR3 DNA is TGCAGTGCTAGAGATGCGGTGACATTGAACACTGAAGCTTTCTTT. Protein sequence: CSARDAVTLNTEAFF.

This clonotype was observed at least ten times. The chain links TRBV7-9 to TRBJ1-1; TRBD1 might be the D (5 bases). In germline, CDR1 is SEHNR, CDR2 FQNEAQ (reference sequence). V lost 5 bases to trimming and J lost 2 bases, with 18 bases between them. This CDR3 comprises 16 residues. CDR3 sequence (DNA): TGTGCCAGCAGCCCTCCGGGGGTCGGGCCCAACACTGAAGCTTTCTTT. Its translation: CASSPPGVGPNTEAFF.

In its sample, this clonotype was seen a few times. This chain links TRBV6-1 with TRBJ2-4; 9 nucleotides agree with TRBD1. The trim removed 8 bases at V and 11 bases at J, leaving 13 bases unmatched. The CDR3 loop spans 14 amino acids. The V gene's germline CDR1 is MNHNS and CDR2 SASEGT. The CDR3 coding sequence is TGTGCCAGCGGGCGTGGGACAGGGTCCTTTCTTCAGTACTTC. It specifies CASGRGTGSFLQYF.

The table lists this clonotype with many counts. This rearrangement joins TRBV12-3 or TRBV12-4 to TRBJ2-2; no firm D call. The ends were cut back, 5 bases at V and 6 bases at J, with 10 bases in the middle. The CDR3 runs to 13 residues. The CDR3 region is CASSLLGSGELFF. Written as DNA, the CDR3 is TGTGCCAGCAGTCTTCTCGGGTCCGGGGAGCTGTTTTTT.

This clonotype was counted at least ten times. The rearrangement uses TRBV28 and TRBJ1-2; 10 bases fit TRBD1. The length of the CDR3 is 15 residues. After removal of 9 bases from V and 2 bases from J, the junction contained 9 bases not matched to a gene. Germline assignment: CDR1 MDHEN and CDR2 SYDVKM. CDR3 sequence: CASNSEGQGNYGYTF. CDR3 nucleotides: TGTGCCAGTAATTCCGAGGGACAGGGGAACTATGGCTACACCTTC.

Note on this clonotype: One end of the junction fails to match germline, which may point to a read error. This chain joins TRBV5-5 and TRBJ2-5; tentatively, D is TRBD1 (5 bases). This CDR3 has 13 amino acids. Germline CDR1 and CDR2: SGHKS and YYEKEE (reference sequence). The CDR3 spells CAGSSQVQETQYF. CDR3 coding DNA: TGTGCCGGCAGCTCACAGGTCCAAGAGACCCAGTACTTC. Combining the CDR3 with reference TRBV5-5 and TRBJ2-5 gives the whole variable domain DAGVTQSPTHLIKTRGQQVTLRCSPISGHKSVSWYQQVLGQGPQFIFQYYEKEERGRGNFPDRFSARQFPNYSSELNVNALLLGDSALYLCAGSSQVQETQYFGPGTRLLVL.

The CDR3 DNA is TGTGCCAGCAGCGTAAAGGGTCTAGATACGCAGTATTTT. Translation: CASSVKGLDTQYF. The chain recombines TRBV9 with TRBJ2-3; D is unresolved. The V end was cut by 1 base, the J end by 5 bases, with 8 bases between. Germline lookup yields CDR1 SGDLS and CDR2 YYNGEE. The CDR3 spans 13 residues.

This clonotype occurred many times. The chain couples TRBV18 to TRBJ1-2; D might be TRBD1 (5 bases). CDR1 and CDR2 (germline): KGHSH, LQKENI. V gave up 3 bases and J gave up 3 bases, with 14 bases separating them. The CDR3 loop spans 15 amino acids. CDR3 amino acids: CASSPSQGGDYGYTF. In nucleotides, the CDR3 is TGTGCCAGCTCACCGAGCCAGGGAGGAGACTATGGCTACACCTTC.

This clonotype occurred a few times. The V gene is TRBV30, the J gene TRBJ2-5, with 11 bases matching TRBD2. Germline CDR1 reads GTSNPN; CDR2 reads SVGIG (reference sequence). The CDR3 runs 14 residues. V shed 5 bases, J shed 0 bases, and the junction held 2 bases outside the gene matches. The CDR3 protein is CAWGGLADQETQYF. CDR3 DNA: TGTGCCTGGGGGGGACTAGCGGACCAAGAGACCCAGTACTTC.

This clonotype was observed a few times. V gene TRBV9 combines with J gene TRBJ2-3; 10 nucleotides match TRBD2. Trimming cost V 3 bases and J 2 bases; bases outside gene matches: 3. CDR3 length equals 15 residues. Germline CDR1 is SGDLS and CDR2 is YYNGEE. Written as DNA, the CDR3 is TGTGCCAGCAGCGCACTAGCGGGGACCACAGATACGCAGTATTTT. This translates into CASSALAGTTDTQYF.

The chain combines TRBV6-6 with TRBJ1-5; D is uncertain. This CDR3 contains 16 residues. The V gene lost 0 bases and the J gene lost 1 base, with 10 bases spanning the gap. Looked up from germline, CDR1 is MNHNY and CDR2 is SVGAGI (reference sequence). CDR3 in DNA: TGTGCCAGCAGTTACTCGACGGGTCTAAGCAATCAGCCCCAGCATTTT. Amino acids: CASSYSTGLSNQPQHF.

The chain has TRBV9 and TRBJ2-3; TRBD2 matches at 8 bases. The CDR3 has 15 amino acids. Unmatched junction bases numbered 6, after V lost 4 bases and J lost 2 bases. Per germline, CDR1 SGDLS and CDR2 YYNGEE. CDR3 bases: TGTGCCAGCAGCATCGCGGGGGGATTCACAGATACGCAGTATTTT. Amino acid sequence: CASSIAGGFTDTQYF.

This clonotype has only a few counts. The chain uses TRBV9 and TRBJ1-1, with 7 bases lining up with TRBD1. This CDR3 region has 12 residues. The germline V gene encodes CDR1 SGDLS and CDR2 YYNGEE. The V and J ends lost 4 bases and 7 bases, in that order; junction bases with no gene match: 4. The CDR3 sequence is CASSRQGREAFF. CDR3 in DNA: TGTGCCAGCAGCCGACAGGGCCGTGAAGCTTTCTTT.

This clonotype has a handful of counts. The chain is built from TRBV2 and TRBJ1-2, with D maybe TRBD1 (5 bases). There are 14 residues in the CDR3. CDR1 and CDR2 from the germline V gene are SNHLY and FYNNEI. The V end was cut by 6 bases, the J end by 4 bases, with 15 bases between. DNA for the CDR3: TGTGCCAGCAGCGCGGGAGGGGACTTCTATGGCTACACCTTC. Amino acid sequence: CASSAGGDFYGYTF.

Worth noting for this clonotype: The junction does not match germline at one end; this may be a read error. V is TRBV12-3 or TRBV12-4 and J is TRBJ2-3; D is unclear. The CDR3 is made up of 14 amino acids. CDR3 nucleotides: TGTGCCAGCAGTTTAAGAGTTCGGGCAGATACGCGGTATTTT. This translates into CASSLRVRADTRYF.

This chain links TRBV15 with TRBJ2-2; TRBD2 is a possible D gene (5 bases). Germline V gene lookup returns CDR1 LNHNV and CDR2 YYDKDF (reference sequence). With 3 bases removed from V and 6 bases from J, the gap between germline ends came to 8 bases. The CDR3 has 13 residues. DNA of the CDR3: TGTGCCACCAGCAGCTGGGAGCCCGGGGAGCTGTTTTTT. Protein product: CATSSWEPGELFF.

This clonotype was recorded at least ten times. This chain connects TRBV28 to TRBJ1-5; TRBD1 aligns across 10 bases. The CDR3 consists of 14 residues. Germline lookup yields CDR1 MDHEN and CDR2 SYDVKM. V lost 10 bases, J lost 6 bases, and 9 bases stayed unmatched. The CDR3, as DNA: TGTGCCACCTTAGACAGGGGGCCTTCTCAGCCCCAGCATTTT. It codes for CATLDRGPSQPQHF.

V and J are TRBV7-9 and TRBJ2-4; tentatively, D is TRBD1 (5 bases). The length of the CDR3 is 18 residues. Germline V gene data show CDR1 as SEHNR and CDR2 as FQNEAQ (reference sequence). With 5 bases removed from V and 0 bases from J, the gap between germline ends came to 20 bases. The CDR3 DNA sequence: TGTGCCAGCAGCGAGACAGAGGAGACGATCCTAGCCAAAAACATTCAGTACTTC. Translating gives CASSETEETILAKNIQYF. Supplemented by reference TRBV7-9 and TRBJ2-4, the full variable domain reads DTGVSQNPRHKITKRGQNVTFRCDPISEHNRLYWYRQTLGQGPEFLTYFQNEAQLEKSRLLSDRFSAERPKGSFSTLEIQRTEQGDSAMYLCASSETEETILAKNIQYFGAGTRLSVL.

The chain employs TRBV20-1 and TRBJ2-3; the D is unclear. The CDR3 sequence is 15 residues long. Deletions cut 5 bases from V and 8 bases from J, with 23 bases between. Germline values: CDR1 DFQATT, CDR2 SNEGSKA (reference sequence). CDR3 protein: CSAPKGAHRIGTQYF. The CDR3 coding sequence is TGCAGTGCTCCAAAGGGCGCTCACCGCATAGGTACGCAGTATTTT.

The chain is built from TRBV6-1 and TRBJ2-1, with 7 bases that match TRBD2. Germline CDR1 MNHNS, CDR2 SASEGT. V gave up 8 bases and J gave up 4 bases; unmatched junction bases: 17. The CDR3 runs to 17 residues. DNA for the CDR3: TGTGCCAGCCGAGTTAATATCGTTCCTAGCGGATACAATGAGCAGTTCTTC. Translation gives CASRVNIVPSGYNEQFF.

The CDR3, as DNA: TGTGCCTGGAACCAAAGGGCAGGGAGCTCCTACGAGCAGTACTTC. Protein: CAWNQRAGSSYEQYF. V and J are TRBV30 and TRBJ2-7; D is possibly TRBD1 or TRBD2 (5 bases each). CDR3 length: 15 residues. Germline CDR1 and CDR2: GTSNPN and SVGIG (reference sequence). The V gene lost 4 bases and the J gene lost 0 bases, with 16 bases spanning the gap.

The chain uses TRBV28 and TRBJ2-7; the match to TRBD2 covers 11 bases. The junction had 15 bases not matched to a gene; V was cut back by 7 bases and J by 4 bases. CDR1 is MDHEN, CDR2 SYDVKM, per germline. The CDR3 covers 17 residues. The CDR3 coding sequence is TGTGCCAGCAACCCGGGGGGACTAGCGGAATCTATGTACGAGCAGTACTTC. It translates to CASNPGGLAESMYEQYF.

Only a few counts were recorded for this clonotype. V gene TRBV20-1 combines with J gene TRBJ2-1, with D unclear. This CDR3 has 14 residues. Germline V CDR1 and CDR2: DFQATT, SNEGSKA (reference sequence). Deletions cut 8 bases from V and 0 bases from J, with 14 bases between. The CDR3, as DNA: TGCAGTCCACAGAGACTGAGCTCCTACAATGAGCAGTTCTTC. It specifies CSPQRLSSYNEQFF.

Many counts were recorded for this clonotype. The chain is built from TRBV12-3 or TRBV12-4 and TRBJ1-2; D is possibly TRBD1 (6 bases). Trimming removed 6 bases at V and 1 base at J, with 21 bases between. This CDR3 spans 17 amino acids. The CDR3 protein is CASSPEGAGTINYGYTF. Written as DNA, the CDR3 is TGTGCCAGCAGCCCAGAGGGAGCGGGGACAATTAACTATGGCTACACCTTC.

This clonotype was counted only a few times. The chain joins TRBV7-9 to TRBJ1-4, with a weak D call TRBD1 (6 bases). This CDR3 contains 14 residues. Per the germline V gene, CDR1 is SEHNR and CDR2 is FQNEAQ (reference sequence). Deletions cut 3 bases from V and 11 bases from J, with 16 bases between. CDR3 coding DNA: TGTGCCAGCAGCTTTAAGGAAAACAGGGAGAAACTGTTTTTT. Protein sequence: CASSFKENREKLFF. Based on the CDR3 plus reference TRBV7-9 and TRBJ1-4, the full variable domain is DTGVSQNPRHKITKRGQNVTFRCDPISEHNRLYWYRQTLGQGPEFLTYFQNEAQLEKSRLLSDRFSAERPKGSFSTLEIQRTEQGDSAMYLCASSFKENREKLFFGSGTQLSVL.

Ten or more counts support this clonotype. The gene calls are TRBV5-1 and TRBJ1-6; 12 positions match TRBD1. Trimming took 4 bases from V and 10 from J; bases not matched to a gene: 12. CDR1 is SGHRS, CDR2 YFSETQ, per germline. The CDR3 length is 17 residues. Here the CDR3 reads CASSGGTGGASVSPLHF. The DNA for the CDR3 is TGCGCCAGCAGCGGTGGGACAGGGGGCGCGTCCGTATCACCCCTCCACTTT. Full variable domain (missing parts from reference TRBV5-1 and TRBJ1-6): KAGVTQTPRYLIKTRGQQVTLSCSPISGHRSVSWYQQTPGQGLQFLFEYFSETQRNKGNFPGRFSGRQFSNSRSEMNVSTLELGDSALYLCASSGGTGGASVSPLHFGNGTRLTVT.

This clonotype was recorded many times. V gene TRBV2 combines with J gene TRBJ2-1; 10 bases match TRBD1. The CDR3 loop spans 14 amino acids. V lost 7 bases to trimming and J lost 8 bases; unmatched junction nucleotides: 8. The V gene's germline CDR1 is SNHLY and CDR2 FYNNEI. The CDR3 loop reads CASTPTGTGDEQFF. DNA for the CDR3: TGTGCCAGCACTCCGACAGGGACAGGGGATGAGCAGTTCTTC.